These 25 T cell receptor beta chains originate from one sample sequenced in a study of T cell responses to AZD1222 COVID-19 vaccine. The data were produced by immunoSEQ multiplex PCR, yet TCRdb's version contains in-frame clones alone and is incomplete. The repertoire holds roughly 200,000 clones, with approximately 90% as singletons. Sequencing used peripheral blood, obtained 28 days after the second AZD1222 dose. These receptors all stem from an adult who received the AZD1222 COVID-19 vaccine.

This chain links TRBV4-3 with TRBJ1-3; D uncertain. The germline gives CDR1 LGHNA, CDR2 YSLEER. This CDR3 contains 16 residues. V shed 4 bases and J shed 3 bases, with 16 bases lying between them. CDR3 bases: TGCGCCAGCAGCCCGGAAGTTTCGGCCCTTGGAAACACCATATATTTT. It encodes CASSPEVSALGNTIYF.

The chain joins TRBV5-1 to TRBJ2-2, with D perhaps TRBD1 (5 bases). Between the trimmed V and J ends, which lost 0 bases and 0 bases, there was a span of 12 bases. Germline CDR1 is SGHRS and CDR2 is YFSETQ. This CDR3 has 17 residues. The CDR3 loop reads CASSLVIQGSNTGELFF. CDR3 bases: TGCGCCAGCAGCTTGGTAATTCAGGGCTCGAACACCGGGGAGCTGTTTTTT.

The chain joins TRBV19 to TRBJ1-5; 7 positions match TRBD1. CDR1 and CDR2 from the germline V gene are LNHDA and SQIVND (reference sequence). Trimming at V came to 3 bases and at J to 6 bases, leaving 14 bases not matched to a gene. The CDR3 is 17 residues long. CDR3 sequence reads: CASSILRQGGQGQPQHF. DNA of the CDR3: TGTGCCAGTAGTATCCTTCGACAGGGAGGGCAGGGTCAGCCCCAGCATTTT.

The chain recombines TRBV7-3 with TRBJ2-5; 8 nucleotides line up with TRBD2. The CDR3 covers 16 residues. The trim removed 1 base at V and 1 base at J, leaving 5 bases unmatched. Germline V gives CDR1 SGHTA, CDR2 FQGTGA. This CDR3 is CASSLNGGGSQETQYF. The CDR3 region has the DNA TGTGCCAGCAGCTTAAATGGCGGGGGGTCCCAAGAGACCCAGTACTTC.

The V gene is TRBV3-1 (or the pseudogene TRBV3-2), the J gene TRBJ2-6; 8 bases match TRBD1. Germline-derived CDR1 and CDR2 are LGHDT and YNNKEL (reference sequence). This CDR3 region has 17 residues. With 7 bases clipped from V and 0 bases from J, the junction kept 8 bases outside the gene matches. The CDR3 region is CASTGQGVYSGANVLTF. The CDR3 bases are TGTGCCAGCACCGGACAGGGAGTTTACTCTGGGGCCAACGTCCTGACTTTC.

Here the CDR3 reads CASSLEAYNEQFF. The CDR3 nucleotides read TGTGCCAGCAGCTTAGAGGCCTACAATGAGCAGTTCTTC. The J gene is TRBJ2-1, the V gene TRBV11-3; D unresolved. CDR3 length equals 13 residues. The ends were cut back, 0 bases at V and 2 bases at J, with 2 bases in the middle. CDR1 is SGHNT, CDR2 YENEEA, per germline.

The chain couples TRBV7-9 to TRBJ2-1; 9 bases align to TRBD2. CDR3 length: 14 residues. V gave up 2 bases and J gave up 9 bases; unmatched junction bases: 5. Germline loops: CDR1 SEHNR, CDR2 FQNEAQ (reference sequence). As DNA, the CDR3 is TGTGCCAGCAGCTTAATAGCGGGAGTGGGTGAGCAGTTCTTC. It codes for CASSLIAGVGEQFF.

The CDR3 sequence is CASSSPAGGYGYTF. The DNA for the CDR3 is TGTGCCAGCAGCTCGCCGGCTGGGGGTTATGGCTACACCTTC. J is TRBJ1-2 and V is TRBV7-8; tentatively, D is TRBD1 (5 bases). CDR3 length: 14 residues. The germline V gene has CDR1 SGHVS and CDR2 FQNEAQ. The germline V and J ends were trimmed by 4 bases and 5 bases, with 14 bases remaining between them.

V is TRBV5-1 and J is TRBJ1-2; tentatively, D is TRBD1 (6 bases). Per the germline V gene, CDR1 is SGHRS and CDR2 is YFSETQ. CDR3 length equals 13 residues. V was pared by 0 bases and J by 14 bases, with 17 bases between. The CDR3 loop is CASSLVGDKGGTF. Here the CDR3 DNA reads TGCGCCAGCAGCTTGGTTGGTGACAAAGGGGGGACCTTC.

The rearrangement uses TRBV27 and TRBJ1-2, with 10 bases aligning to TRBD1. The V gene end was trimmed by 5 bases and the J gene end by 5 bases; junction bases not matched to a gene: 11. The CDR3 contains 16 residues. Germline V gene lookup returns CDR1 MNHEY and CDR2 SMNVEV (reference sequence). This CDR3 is CASSQRQGAQWYGYTF. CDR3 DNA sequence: TGTGCCAGCAGTCAACGACAGGGGGCGCAGTGGTATGGCTACACCTTC.

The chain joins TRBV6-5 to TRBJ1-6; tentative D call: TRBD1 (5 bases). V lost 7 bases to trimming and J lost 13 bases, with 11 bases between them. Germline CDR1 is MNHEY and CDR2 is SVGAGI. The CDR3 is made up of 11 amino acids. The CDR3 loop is CASTREGPLHF. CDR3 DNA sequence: TGTGCCAGCACCAGGGAAGGCCCCCTCCACTTT.

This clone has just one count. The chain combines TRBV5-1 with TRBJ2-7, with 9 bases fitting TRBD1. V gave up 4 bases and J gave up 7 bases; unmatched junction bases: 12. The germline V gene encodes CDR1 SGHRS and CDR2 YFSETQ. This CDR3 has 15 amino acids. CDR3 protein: CASSVTPGQGKEQYF. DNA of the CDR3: TGCGCCAGCAGCGTCACCCCGGGACAGGGAAAAGAGCAGTACTTC.

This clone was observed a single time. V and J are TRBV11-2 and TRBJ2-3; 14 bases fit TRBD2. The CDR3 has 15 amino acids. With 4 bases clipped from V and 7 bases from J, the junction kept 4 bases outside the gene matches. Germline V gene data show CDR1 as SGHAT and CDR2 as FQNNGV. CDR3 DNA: TGTGCCAGCAGCTCACGACTAGCGGGGGGGCATACGCAGTATTTT. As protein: CASSSRLAGGHTQYF.

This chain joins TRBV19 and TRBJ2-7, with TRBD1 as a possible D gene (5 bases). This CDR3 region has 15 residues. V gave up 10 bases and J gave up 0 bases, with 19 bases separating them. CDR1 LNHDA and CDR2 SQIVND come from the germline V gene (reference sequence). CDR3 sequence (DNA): TGTGCCACAGCCTATGGGGCCCTTAGCTCCTACGAGCAGTACTTC. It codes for CATAYGALSSYEQYF.

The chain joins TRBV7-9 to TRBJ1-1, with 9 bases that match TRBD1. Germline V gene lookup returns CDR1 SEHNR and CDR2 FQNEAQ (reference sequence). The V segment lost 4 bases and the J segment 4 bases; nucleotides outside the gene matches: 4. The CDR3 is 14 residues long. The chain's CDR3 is CASSWGQGATEAFF. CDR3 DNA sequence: TGTGCCAGCAGCTGGGGACAGGGAGCCACTGAAGCTTTCTTT.

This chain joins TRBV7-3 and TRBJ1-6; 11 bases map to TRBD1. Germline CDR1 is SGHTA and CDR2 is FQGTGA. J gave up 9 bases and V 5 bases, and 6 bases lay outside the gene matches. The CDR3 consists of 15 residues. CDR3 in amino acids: CASSLRDRGSSPLHF. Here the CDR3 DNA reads TGTGCCAGCAGCCTCCGGGACAGGGGGTCTTCACCCCTCCACTTT.

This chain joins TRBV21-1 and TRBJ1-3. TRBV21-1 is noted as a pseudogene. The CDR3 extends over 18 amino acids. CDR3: CASSKVPGQGSSGNTIYF. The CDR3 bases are TGTGCCAGCAGCAAAGTCCCGGGGCAGGGATCCTCTGGAAACACCATATATTTT.

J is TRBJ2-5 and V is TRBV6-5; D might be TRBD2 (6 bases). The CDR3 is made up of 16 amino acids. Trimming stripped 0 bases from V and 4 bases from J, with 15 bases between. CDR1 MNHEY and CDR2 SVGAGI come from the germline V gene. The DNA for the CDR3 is TGTGCCAGCAGTTACTCGGTGGAGGGCGGGCGAGAGACCCAGTACTTC. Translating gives CASSYSVEGGRETQYF.

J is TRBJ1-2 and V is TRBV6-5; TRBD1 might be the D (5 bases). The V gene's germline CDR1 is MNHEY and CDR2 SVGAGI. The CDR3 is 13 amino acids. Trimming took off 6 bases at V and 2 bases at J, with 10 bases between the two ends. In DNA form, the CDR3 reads TGTGCCAGCAGCCTGGGACGGAACTATGGCTACACCTTC. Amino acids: CASSLGRNYGYTF.

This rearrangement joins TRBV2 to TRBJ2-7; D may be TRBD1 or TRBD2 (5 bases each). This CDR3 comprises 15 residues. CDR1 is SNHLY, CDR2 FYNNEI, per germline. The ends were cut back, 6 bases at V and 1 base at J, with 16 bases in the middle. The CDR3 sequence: CASSSAAGRSYEQYF. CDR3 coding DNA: TGTGCCAGCAGCTCAGCGGCAGGGCGGTCCTACGAGCAGTACTTC.

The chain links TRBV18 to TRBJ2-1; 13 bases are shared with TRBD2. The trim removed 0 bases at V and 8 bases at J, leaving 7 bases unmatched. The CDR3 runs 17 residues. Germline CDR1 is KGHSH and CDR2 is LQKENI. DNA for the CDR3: TGTGCCAGCTCACCACCGGGACTAGCGGGGAAAGGGGATGAGCAGTTCTTC. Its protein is CASSPPGLAGKGDEQFF.

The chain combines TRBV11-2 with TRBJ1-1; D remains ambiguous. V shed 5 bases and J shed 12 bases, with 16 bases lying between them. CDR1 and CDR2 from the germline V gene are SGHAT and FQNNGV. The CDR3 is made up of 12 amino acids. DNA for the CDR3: TGTGCCAGCAGCCTCACAGTGAGTGTAACTTTCTTT. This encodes CASSLTVSVTFF.

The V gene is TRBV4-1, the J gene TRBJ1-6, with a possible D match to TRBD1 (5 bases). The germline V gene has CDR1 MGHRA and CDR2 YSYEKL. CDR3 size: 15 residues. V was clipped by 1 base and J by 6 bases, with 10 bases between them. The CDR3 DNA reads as TGCGCCAGCAGCCAAGGGGGACGGTTTAATTCACCCCTCCACTTT. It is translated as CASSQGGRFNSPLHF.

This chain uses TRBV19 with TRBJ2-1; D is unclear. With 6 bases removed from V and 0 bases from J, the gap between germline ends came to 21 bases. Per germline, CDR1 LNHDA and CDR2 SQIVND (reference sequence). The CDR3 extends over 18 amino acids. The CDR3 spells CASRASRWSSTSYNEQFF. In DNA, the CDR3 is TGTGCCAGTAGGGCCTCGAGGTGGTCCTCGACCTCCTACAATGAGCAGTTCTTC.

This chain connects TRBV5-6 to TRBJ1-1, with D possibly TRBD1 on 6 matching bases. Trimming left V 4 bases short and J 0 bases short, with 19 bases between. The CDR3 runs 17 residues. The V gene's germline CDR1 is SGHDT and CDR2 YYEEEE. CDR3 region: CASSRGGRVSMNTEAFF. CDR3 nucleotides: TGTGCCAGCAGCCGCGGGGGGCGTGTATCCATGAACACTGAAGCTTTCTTT.